This note documents a single T cell receptor beta chain sequence. Enrolled during active infection, Seattle patients were then followed longitudinally. Source study methods: Reference gene primer amplification gave nucleated cell count estimates. Using immunoSEQ multiplex PCR, the repertoire was profiled, and TCRdb retains in-frame clones only, with some absent. The V and J calls and the clone size are those of that table, but D and trimming were determined from the DNA. Here the sample spans around 360,000 clones, more than 75% being singletons. The data originate from a study of blood T cell repertoires in COVID-19. Across the whole study: Material from acute and convalescent COVID-19 was sourced from the United States, Italy and Spain. T cells, B-cell-depleted T cells, or PBMCs provided the cDNA or gDNA that served as material.

The germline CDR1 and CDR2 sequences are SGHNT and YYREEE (reference sequence). Trimming shortened V by 5 bases and J by 5 bases, and 19 bases separated the two germline ends. The CDR3 totals 15 residues. The origin of this receptor is a woman aged 25 to 45 with COVID-19, enrolled during active disease. The source material was peripheral blood. This sequence joins TRBV5-4 and TRBJ2-5, with D perhaps matching TRBD2 (5 bases). CDR3 coding DNA: TGTGCCAGCAGTCCGGCGAGGGCTCGGCGGGAGACCCAGTACTTC. Translated, it gives CASSPARARRETQYF.